One sample yielded the 32 T cell receptor beta chains listed below, sequenced in a study of blood T cells in healthy people across ages. With a J-beta primer mix and a sample-barcoded 5' primer, a second PCR ran about 7 to 11 cycles. One entry per CDR3 protein, called by TCRdb with MiXCR from the 5' RACE reads. The sample yields roughly 700,000 distinct CDR3 sequences, 32% seen once. The material sequenced was blood. Source of these receptors: a woman of 80 years or more in good health.

This clonotype is a singleton in its sample. V and J are TRBV20-1 and TRBJ2-1, with 8 bases fitting TRBD2. Germline CDR1 and CDR2: DFQATT and SNEGSKA (reference sequence). CDR3 length: 14 amino acids. J gave up 9 bases and V 5 bases, and 12 bases lay outside the gene matches. The DNA for the CDR3 is TGCAGTGCTCCAAATGAGCGGGAGTTCTCTGAGCAGTTCTTC. It specifies CSAPNEREFSEQFF.

The chain links TRBV9 to TRBJ1-1; unclear D gene. This CDR3 region has 14 residues. The V gene lost 2 bases and the J gene lost 3 bases, with 11 bases spanning the gap. Germline CDR1 SGDLS, CDR2 YYNGEE. This CDR3 is CASSVGLRYTEAFF. The CDR3 nucleotides are TGTGCCAGCAGCGTCGGACTGAGATACACTGAAGCTTTCTTT.

Worth noting for this clonotype: The junction departs from germline at one end; a sequencing error may be responsible. The chain uses TRBV6-6 and TRBJ2-3, with TRBD2 matching 7 bases. Germline-derived CDR1 and CDR2 are MNHNY and SVGAGI (reference sequence). The CDR3 loop spans 17 amino acids. CDR3 sequence (DNA): TGTGCCAGCAGTTACGGTTCTTTGGCGGGAGAGGCAGATACACAGTATTTT. Translated: CASSYGSLAGEADTQYF.

The sample holds many counts of this clonotype. The chain recombines TRBV7-3 with TRBJ1-1; TRBD1 might be the D (6 bases). The CDR3 extends over 15 amino acids. Trimming removed 5 bases at V and 5 bases at J, with 18 bases between. Per germline, CDR1 SGHTA and CDR2 FQGTGA. The chain's CDR3 is CASSRTVARGTEAFF. CDR3 DNA: TGTGCCAGCAGCCGGACAGTCGCGAGGGGGACTGAAGCTTTCTTT.

This clonotype was detected ten times or more. Here the CDR3 DNA reads TGCGCCAGCAGGGCAGGGGGGTCAGCCATGAACACTGAAGCTTTCTTT. This translates into CASRAGGSAMNTEAFF. The V call is TRBV5-1, the J call TRBJ1-1, with TRBD1 matching 7 bases. This CDR3 comprises 16 residues. V gave up 5 bases and J gave up 0 bases; unmatched junction bases: 10. CDR1 is SGHRS and CDR2 is YFSETQ in the germline V gene. Looking up the rest from reference TRBV5-1 and TRBJ1-1 gives the full variable domain: KAGVTQTPRYLIKTRGQQVTLSCSPISGHRSVSWYQQTPGQGLQFLFEYFSETQRNKGNFPGRFSGRQFSNSRSEMNVSTLELGDSALYLCASRAGGSAMNTEAFFGQGTRLTVV.

The chain has TRBV20-1 and TRBJ1-4; D is possibly TRBD1 (6 bases). V lost 7 bases and J 5 bases, leaving 17 bases between the germline ends. Germline V lookup: CDR1 DFQATT, CDR2 SNEGSKA (reference sequence). This CDR3 region has 14 residues. The CDR3 reads CSVASGGSNEKLFF. In nucleotides, the CDR3 is TGCAGTGTTGCGAGTGGGGGCTCGAATGAAAAACTGTTTTTT.

V is TRBV7-9 and J is TRBJ1-5, with 8 bases identical to TRBD1. The germline V gene encodes CDR1 SEHNR and CDR2 FQNEAQ (reference sequence). Losses at the gene ends were 7 bases for V and 4 bases for J; bases not matched to a gene: 3. This CDR3 region has 13 residues. Written as DNA, the CDR3 is TGTGCCAGCAACCAGGGGGCTAATCAGCCCCAGCATTTT. As protein: CASNQGANQPQHF.

The gene calls are TRBV20-1 and TRBJ2-6, with D perhaps TRBD1 (6 bases). The CDR3 has 13 residues. Germline V lookup: CDR1 DFQATT, CDR2 SNEGSKA (reference sequence). CDR3 sequence: CSATGFVANVLTF. The CDR3 coding sequence is TGCAGCGCAACAGGGTTCGTGGCCAACGTCCTGACTTTC.

The table lists this clonotype with many counts. The chain carries TRBV20-1 and TRBJ2-5, with D tentatively TRBD2 (6 bases). Trimming cost V 3 bases and J 11 bases, with 19 bases left between them. Germline CDR1 reads DFQATT; CDR2 reads SNEGSKA (reference sequence). The CDR3 totals 13 residues. The CDR3 DNA reads as TGCAGTGCTAGTTCCGGGGCGCCCCGGGGGCAGTACTTC. This sequence encodes CSASSGAPRGQYF.

Comment on this clonotype: An end of the junction differs from the germline gene, which may be a read error. The J gene is TRBJ2-2, the V gene TRBV9; D possibly corresponds to TRBD2 (5 bases). The germline V gene encodes CDR1 SGDLS and CDR2 YYNGEE. The CDR3 sequence is 16 residues long. CDR3 sequence: CASSVAAGRNTGELFF. The CDR3 DNA sequence: TGTGCCAGTAGCGTAGCTGCGGGTAGGAACACCGGGGAGCTGTTTTTT.

This clonotype was counted many times. The chain carries TRBV6-5 and TRBJ2-1; no firm D call. In germline, CDR1 is MNHEY, CDR2 SVGAGI. CDR3 size: 14 residues. The V end lost 5 bases, the J end lost 0 bases, and 8 bases lay between the germline ends. The CDR3, as DNA: TGTGCCAGCAGTAGGCGGAGCTCCTACAATGAGCAGTTCTTC. Translating it yields CASSRRSSYNEQFF.

This clonotype showed up many times. The V and J genes are TRBV27 and TRBJ2-5; tentative D call: TRBD1 (6 bases). Germline CDR1 is MNHEY and CDR2 is SMNVEV (reference sequence). The CDR3 contains 16 residues. Trimming cost V 6 bases and J 1 base, with 18 bases left between them. CDR3 sequence: CASRPNPTGLQETQYF. The CDR3 bases are TGTGCCAGCAGGCCCAATCCCACAGGGCTCCAAGAGACCCAGTACTTC.

This clonotype was detected ten times or more. V gene TRBV27 combines with J gene TRBJ2-7, with D possibly being TRBD1 (6 bases). The germline CDR1 and CDR2 sequences are MNHEY and SMNVEV (reference sequence). Deletions cut 3 bases from V and 6 bases from J, with 15 bases between. The CDR3 covers 14 residues. CDR3 loop: CASSFMAGAGEQYF. In nucleotides, the CDR3 is TGTGCCAGCAGTTTTATGGCAGGGGCAGGCGAGCAGTACTTC.

This sequence joins TRBV13 and TRBJ2-7; TRBD1 aligns across 8 bases. V shed 5 bases and J 2 bases; nucleotides not matched to a gene: 14. CDR1 is PRHDT, CDR2 FYEKMQ, per germline (reference sequence). The CDR3 consists of 17 residues. The DNA for the CDR3 is TGTGCCAGCAGCCTAAAGGGACAGGTCAAGGCCGCCTACGAGCAGTACTTC. Translating gives CASSLKGQVKAAYEQYF.

This sequence joins TRBV6-1 and TRBJ1-3; D is unresolved. Germline V gives CDR1 MNHNS, CDR2 SASEGT. V shed 4 bases and J shed 0 bases, with 10 bases lying between them. This CDR3 has 15 residues. CDR3 in amino acids: CASSGQTSSGNTIYF. DNA of the CDR3: TGTGCCAGCAGTGGTCAGACGAGCTCTGGAAACACCATATATTTT.

This clonotype was found many times. V and J are TRBV29-1 and TRBJ2-5; D perhaps matches TRBD2 (6 bases). Germline assignment: CDR1 SQVTM and CDR2 ANQGSEA. Trimming took 4 bases from V and 5 from J, leaving 17 bases between them. The CDR3 is 14 amino acids. This CDR3 is CSVGPGGATETQYF. The CDR3 DNA reads TGCAGCGTTGGTCCCGGAGGGGCGACGGAGACCCAGTACTTC. Complete variable domain (other parts from reference TRBV29-1 and TRBJ2-5): SAVISQKPSRDICQRGTSLTIQCQVDSQVTMMFWYRQQPGQSLTLIATANQGSEATYESGFVIDKFPISRPNLTFSTLTVSNMSPEDSSIYLCSVGPGGATETQYFGPGTRLLVL.

On this clonotype: A much larger clone differs by one base, so this may be a read error. The chain joins TRBV7-9 to TRBJ1-1; D possibly corresponds to TRBD1 (6 bases). Germline lookup yields CDR1 SEHNR and CDR2 FQNEAQ (reference sequence). V lost 3 bases and J lost 6, with 11 bases in between. CDR3 length: 13 amino acids. CDR3 residues: CASSFSGAAEAFF. The DNA for the CDR3 is TGTGCCAGCAGCTTCTCAGGGGCAGCTGAAGCTTTCTTT.

The J gene is TRBJ1-5, the V gene TRBV10-3, with D hard to call. The CDR3 is made up of 15 amino acids. V was clipped by 3 bases and J by 0 bases, with 9 bases between them. The V gene's germline CDR1 is ENHRY and CDR2 SYGVKD. CDR3 protein: CAISERRNSNQPQHF. In nucleotides, the CDR3 is TGTGCCATCAGTGAAAGAAGGAATAGCAATCAGCCCCAGCATTTT.

In this sample, this clonotype turned up once. The chain carries TRBV20-1 and TRBJ1-2, with D possibly being TRBD1 (5 bases). The CDR3 is made up of 16 amino acids. Germline loops: CDR1 DFQATT, CDR2 SNEGSKA (reference sequence). Between the trimmed V and J ends, which lost 3 bases and 3 bases, there was a span of 20 bases. CDR3 DNA sequence: TGCAGTGCTAGTCCGGGGGGAGTGGCGGTGTACTATGGCTACACCTTC. This codes for CSASPGGVAVYYGYTF.

The V call is TRBV20-1, the J call TRBJ2-1, with 9 bases matching TRBD2. The CDR3 extends over 15 amino acids. The junction had 6 bases not matched to a gene; V was cut back by 2 bases and J by 4 bases. Germline lookup yields CDR1 DFQATT and CDR2 SNEGSKA (reference sequence). DNA for the CDR3: TGCAGTGCTAGAATAGCGGGGGACCAATACAATGAGCAGTTCTTC. Residues: CSARIAGDQYNEQFF.

The chain combines TRBV20-1 with TRBJ2-3, with D tentatively TRBD1 (5 bases). Trimming took off 3 bases at V and 2 bases at J, with 18 bases between the two ends. The germline V gene has CDR1 DFQATT and CDR2 SNEGSKA (reference sequence). This CDR3 has 16 residues. The DNA of the CDR3 is TGCAGTGCTAGTCCCCCCGTAGGGGTTGCCACAGATACGCAGTATTTT. This gives the protein CSASPPVGVATDTQYF.

Comment on this clonotype: A much larger clone differs by one base, so this may be a read error. The V gene is TRBV10-3, the J gene TRBJ2-1; tentatively, D is TRBD1 or TRBD2 (5 bases each). This CDR3 contains 14 residues. Germline V gene data show CDR1 as ENHRY and CDR2 as SYGVKD. The CDR3 protein is CAVSESGPKNEQFF. CDR3 DNA: TGTGCCGTCAGTGAGTCGGGACCAAAAAATGAGCAGTTCTTC.

To note about this clonotype: With a much larger clone just one base away, this may be a read error. This chain connects TRBV20-1 to TRBJ2-4; no firm D call. The CDR3 spans 13 residues. CDR1 and CDR2 (germline): DFQATT, SNEGSKA (reference sequence). The DNA of the CDR3 is TGCAGTGCCGGGTCCTGGGTGAAAAGCATTCAGTACTTC. Translation gives CSAGSWVKSIQYF.

The rearrangement joins TRBV29-1 to TRBJ1-2, with TRBD1 matching over 7 bases. CDR1 is SQVTM and CDR2 is ANQGSEA in the germline V gene. The CDR3 loop spans 13 amino acids. After removal of 6 bases from V and 4 bases from J, the junction contained 8 bases not matched to a gene. CDR3 DNA sequence: TGCAGCGTCGGAGGGACAGAAACCTATGGCTACACCTTC. This translates into CSVGGTETYGYTF.

A note on this clonotype: A much larger clone sits a single nucleotide away, making a read error possible. This chain links TRBV7-2 with TRBJ2-7; D is perhaps TRBD2 (5 bases). The germline gives CDR1 SGHTA, CDR2 FQGNSA. The CDR3 totals 16 residues. CDR3 DNA sequence: TGTGCCGGCAGCCCCAGACACGGGAAGGAGTACTACGAGCAGTACTTC. It specifies CAGSPRHGKEYYEQYF.

V is TRBV5-1 and J is TRBJ1-6, with D possibly TRBD1 on 5 matching bases. The CDR3 extends over 15 amino acids. V lost 4 bases and J 10 bases, leaving 18 bases between the germline ends. The germline gives CDR1 SGHRS, CDR2 YFSETQ. The chain's CDR3 is CASSLEGRDGSPLHF. The DNA of the CDR3 is TGCGCCAGCAGCCTCGAGGGCAGGGACGGGTCACCCCTCCACTTT.

Remarks on this clonotype: This may stem from a read error, because a much larger clone lies one nucleotide away. The chain recombines TRBV19 with TRBJ2-5; TRBD1 is a possible D gene (6 bases). The germline gives CDR1 LNHDA, CDR2 SQIVND (reference sequence). CDR3 length: 14 amino acids. The CDR3 coding sequence is TGTGCCTGTAGTATAGGGAACAGGGAAGAGACCCAGTACTTC. Translated, it gives CACSIGNREETQYF. Filled out from reference TRBV19 and TRBJ2-5, the complete variable domain reads DGGITQSPKYLFRKEGQNVTLSCEQNLNHDAMYWYRQDPGQGLRLIYYSQIVNDFQKGDIAEGYSVSREKKESFPLTVTSAQKNPTAFYLCACSIGNREETQYFGPGTRLLVL.

This clonotype was detected many times. The chain couples TRBV29-1 to TRBJ2-5, with a weak D call TRBD1 (6 bases). The V and J ends lost 1 base and 7 bases respectively, with 16 bases between them. The CDR3 covers 14 residues. Germline CDR1 SQVTM, CDR2 ANQGSEA. CDR3 region: CSVEVLQGRGTQYF. For the CDR3, the DNA is TGCAGCGTTGAAGTTCTACAGGGTCGGGGGACCCAGTACTTC.

The table lists this clonotype with many counts. The chain joins TRBV7-9 to TRBJ2-4; 8 bases line up with TRBD1. The CDR3 is 17 amino acids. Germline trimming cut 1 base from V and 1 base from J; bases unmatched to any gene: 6. Germline assignment: CDR1 SEHNR and CDR2 FQNEAQ (reference sequence). CDR3 in amino acids: CASSLVTGAGAKNIQYF. As DNA, the CDR3 is TGTGCCAGCAGCTTAGTGACAGGGGCAGGGGCCAAAAACATTCAGTACTTC.

This clonotype was found many times. The chain is built from TRBV5-1 and TRBJ2-3; 14 nucleotides match TRBD2. Trimming removed 4 bases from V and 1 base from J; junction bases left unmatched: 5. CDR1 and CDR2 from the germline V gene are SGHRS and YFSETQ. There are 17 residues in the CDR3. The CDR3 region has the DNA TGCGCCAGCAGCAGGGGACTAGCGGGGGACGGCACAGATACGCAGTATTTT. Encoded protein: CASSRGLAGDGTDTQYF.

V gene TRBV7-2 combines with J gene TRBJ2-1, with D perhaps given as TRBD1 or TRBD2 (5 bases each). The germline CDR1 and CDR2 sequences are SGHTA and FQGNSA. The CDR3 is made up of 15 amino acids. V lost 6 bases and J 6 bases, leaving 18 bases between the germline ends. As DNA, the CDR3 is TGTGCCAGCAGGCCCGGGACCCAGCGGTCCAATGAGCAGTTCTTC. Encoded protein: CASRPGTQRSNEQFF.

This clonotype was detected many times. The V call is TRBV4-2, the J call TRBJ1-2; 8 bases are a match to TRBD1. V shed 4 bases, J shed 6 bases, and the junction held 10 bases outside the gene matches. The germline gives CDR1 LGHNA, CDR2 YNFKEQ. The CDR3 has 15 residues. The CDR3 coding sequence is TGTGCCAGCAGCCCGGGGGTGGACAGGGAGGATGGCTACACCTTC. Protein product: CASSPGVDREDGYTF.